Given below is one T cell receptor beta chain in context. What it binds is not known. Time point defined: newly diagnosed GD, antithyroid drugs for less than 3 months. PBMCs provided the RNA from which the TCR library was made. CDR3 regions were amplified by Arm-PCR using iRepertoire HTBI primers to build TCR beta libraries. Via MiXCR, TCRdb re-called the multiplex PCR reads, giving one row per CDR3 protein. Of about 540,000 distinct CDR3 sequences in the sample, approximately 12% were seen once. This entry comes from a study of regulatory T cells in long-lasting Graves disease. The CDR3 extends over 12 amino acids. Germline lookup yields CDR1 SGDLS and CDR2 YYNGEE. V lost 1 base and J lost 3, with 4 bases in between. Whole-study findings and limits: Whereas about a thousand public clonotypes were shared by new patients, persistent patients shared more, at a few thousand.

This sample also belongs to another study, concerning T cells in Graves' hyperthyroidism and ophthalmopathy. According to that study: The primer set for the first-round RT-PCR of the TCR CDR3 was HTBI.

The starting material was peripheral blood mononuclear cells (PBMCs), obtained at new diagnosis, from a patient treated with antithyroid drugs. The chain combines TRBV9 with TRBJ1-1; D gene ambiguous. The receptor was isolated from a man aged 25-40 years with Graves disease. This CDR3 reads CASSVLDTEAFF. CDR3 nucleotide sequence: TGTGCCAGCAGCGTACTGGACACTGAAGCTTTCTTT.